The rows below give T cell receptor gamma chains drawn from one sample of a study of gammadelta T cells in human blood. TCRdb re-called clones from the RT-PCR reads via CATT. The table lists 200 to 250 gamma-chain clones, 2.2% of them singletons, with approximately 36% in the top ten. The sequencing sample was made of non-Vgamma9Vdelta2 gamma-delta T cells from infant blood. The receptors stem from a human donor. The CDR3 runs from the conserved cysteine through the conserved F or W. Rows may omit the clone size; those that give it use once, few, many or a size class.

TRGV10,TRGJ1/TRGJ2,large,CAAWEGRYYKKLF,TGTGCTGCGTGGGAGGGTCGTTATTATAAGAAACTCTTT
TRGV8,TRGJ1/TRGJ2,large,CATWDMNKKLF,TGTGCCACCTGGGATATGAATAAGAAACTCTTT
TRGV2,TRGJP1,few,CATWDGTETTGWFKIF,TGTGCCACCTGGGACGGCACCGAGACCACTGGTTGGTTCAAGATATTT
TRGV8,TRGJP2,large,CATWDIPPLSSDWIKTF,TGTGCCACCTGGGATATTCCCCCCCTTAGTAGTGATTGGATCAAGACGTTT
TRGV8,TRGJP1,hyperexpanded,CATWDRPGWFKIF,TGTGCCACCTGGGATAGGCCTGGTTGGTTCAAGATATTT
TRGV3,TRGJ1/TRGJ2,large,CATWDKSCFYKKLF,TGTGCCACCTGGGACAAGTCTTGTTTTTATAAGAAACTCTTT
TRGV8,TRGJP2,few,CATWENNGSDWIKTF,TGTGCCACCTGGGAAAACAACGGTAGTGATTGGATCAAGACGTTT
TRGV8,TRGJ1/TRGJ2,large,CATWDRPPYYKKLF,TGTGCCACCTGGGATAGGCCTCCTTATTATAAGAAACTCTTT
TRGV9,TRGJ1/TRGJ2,hyperexpanded,CALWEVQIVRLSKKLF,TGTGCCTTGTGGGAGGTGCAAATCGTTCGTCTATCAAAGAAACTCTTT
TRGV8,TRGJ1/TRGJ2,-,CATWDRPFYYKKLF,TGTGCCACCTGGGATCGCCCCTTTTATTATAAGAAACTCTTT
TRGV4,TRGJ1/TRGJ2,large,CATWPKNLTWNYYKKLF,TGTGCCACCTGGCCGAAGAATTTAACGTGGAATTATTATAAGAAACTCTTT
TRGV3,TRGJP2,few,CATWDWKYSSDWIKTF,TGTGCCACCTGGGACTGGAAATATAGTAGTGATTGGATCAAGACGTTT
TRGV10,TRGJP1,hyperexpanded,CASPNGTGWFKIF,TGTGCTTCACCGAACGGCACTGGTTGGTTCAAGATATTT
TRGV8,TRGJP1,medium-sized,CATWVPYTTGWFKIF,TGTGCCACCTGGGTTCCATATACCACTGGTTGGTTCAAGATATTT
TRGV2,TRGJ1/TRGJ2,large,CATWDGPNYYKKLF,TGTGCCACCTGGGACGGGCCGAATTATTATAAGAAACTCTTT
TRGV9,TRGJP1,large,CALWAHTTGWFKIF,TGTGCCTTGTGGGCACATACCACTGGTTGGTTCAAGATATTT
TRGV2,TRGJ1/TRGJ2,-,CATWDGGGYKKLF,TGTGCCACCTGGGACGGAGGGGGTTATAAGAAACTCTTT
TRGV4,TRGJ1/TRGJ2,large,CATWDGREDKKLF,TGTGCCACCTGGGATGGGCGGGAAGATAAGAAACTCTTT
TRGV2,TRGJ1/TRGJ2,large,CATWEQNYYKKLF,TGTGCCACCTGGGAACAGAATTATTATAAGAAACTCTTT
TRGV8,TRGJP1,large,CATWPNTTGWFKIF,TGTGCCACCTGGCCCAATACCACTGGTTGGTTCAAGATATTT
TRGV4,TRGJ1/TRGJ2,large,CATWDGIYKKLF,TGTGCCACCTGGGATGGGATATATAAGAAACTCTTT
TRGV2,TRGJ1/TRGJ2,large,CATWEDKKLF,TGTGCCACCTGGGAAGATAAGAAACTCTTT